This T cell receptor (beta chain) was retrieved from a study of monozygotic twins with cystic fibrosis. Study results and limitations: Low clonality (median roughly 0.0087) suggested a mostly naive repertoire. Co-twins had the most similar V usage for 13 of 16 pairs, J for 8. Monozygotic CF twins shared more identical nucleotide clonotypes than unrelated patients.

V lost 7 bases to trimming and J lost 5 bases; unmatched junction nucleotides: 14. This CDR3 region has 17 residues. CDR1 is MDHEN, CDR2 SYDVKM, per germline. This clone was detected once. Its antigen is currently unknown. Sequencing used immunoSEQ multiplex PCR; TCRdb keeps in-frame clones, though not all of them. The sample contains 20,000 to 25,000 clones, approximately 97% of which appear only once. The receptor comes from a girl aged 5-17 years with cystic fibrosis. Material: blood. The rearrangement links TRBV28 to TRBJ1-5; TRBD1 matches at 10 bases. The CDR3 nucleotides read TGTGCCAGCAACCATCAACCGGGGACAGGGGATGATCAGCCCCAGCATTTT. It translates to CASNHQPGTGDDQPQHF.